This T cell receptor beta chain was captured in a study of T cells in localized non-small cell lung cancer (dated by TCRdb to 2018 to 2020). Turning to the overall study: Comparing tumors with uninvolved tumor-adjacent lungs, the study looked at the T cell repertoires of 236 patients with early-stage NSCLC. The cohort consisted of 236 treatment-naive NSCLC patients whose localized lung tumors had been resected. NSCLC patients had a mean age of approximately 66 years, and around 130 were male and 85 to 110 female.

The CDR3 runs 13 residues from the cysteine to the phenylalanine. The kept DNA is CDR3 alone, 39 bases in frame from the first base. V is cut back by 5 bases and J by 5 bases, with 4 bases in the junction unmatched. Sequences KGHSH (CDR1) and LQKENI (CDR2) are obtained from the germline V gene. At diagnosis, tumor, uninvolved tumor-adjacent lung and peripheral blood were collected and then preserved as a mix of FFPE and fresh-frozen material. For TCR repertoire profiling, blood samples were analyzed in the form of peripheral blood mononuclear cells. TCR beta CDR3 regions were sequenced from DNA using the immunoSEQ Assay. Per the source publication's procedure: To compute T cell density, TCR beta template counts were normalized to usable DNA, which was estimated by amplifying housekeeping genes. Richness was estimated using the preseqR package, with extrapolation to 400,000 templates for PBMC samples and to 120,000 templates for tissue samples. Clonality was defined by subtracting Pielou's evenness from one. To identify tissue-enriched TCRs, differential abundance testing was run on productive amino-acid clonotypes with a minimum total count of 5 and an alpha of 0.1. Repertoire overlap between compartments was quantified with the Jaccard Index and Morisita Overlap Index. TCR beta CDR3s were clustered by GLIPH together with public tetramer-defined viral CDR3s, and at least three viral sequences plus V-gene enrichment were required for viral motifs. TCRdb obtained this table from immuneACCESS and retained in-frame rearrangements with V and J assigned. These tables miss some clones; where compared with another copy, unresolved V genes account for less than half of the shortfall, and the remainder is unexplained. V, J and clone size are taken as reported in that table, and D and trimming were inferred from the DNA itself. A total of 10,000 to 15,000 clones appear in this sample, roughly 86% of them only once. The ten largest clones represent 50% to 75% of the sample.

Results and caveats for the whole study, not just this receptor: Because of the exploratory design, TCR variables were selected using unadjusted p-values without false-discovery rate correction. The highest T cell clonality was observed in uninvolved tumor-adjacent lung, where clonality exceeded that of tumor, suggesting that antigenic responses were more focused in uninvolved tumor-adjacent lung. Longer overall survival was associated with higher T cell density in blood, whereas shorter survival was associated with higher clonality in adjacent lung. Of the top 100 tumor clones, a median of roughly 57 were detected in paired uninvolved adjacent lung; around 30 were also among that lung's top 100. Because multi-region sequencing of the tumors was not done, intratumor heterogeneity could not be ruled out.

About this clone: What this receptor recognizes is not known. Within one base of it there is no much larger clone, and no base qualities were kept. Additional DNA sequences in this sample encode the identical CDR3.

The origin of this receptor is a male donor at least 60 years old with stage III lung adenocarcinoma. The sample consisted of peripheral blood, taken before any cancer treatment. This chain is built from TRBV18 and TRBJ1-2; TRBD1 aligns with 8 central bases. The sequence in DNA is TGTGCCAGCTCAACGGACAGGGAGTATGGCTACACCTTC. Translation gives CASSTDREYGYTF. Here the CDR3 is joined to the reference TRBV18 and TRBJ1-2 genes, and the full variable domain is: NAGVMQNPRHLVRRRGQEARLRCSPMKGHSHVYWYRQLPEEGLKFMVYLQKENIIDESGMPKERFSAEFPKEGPSILRIQQVVRGDSAAYFCASSTDREYGYTFGSGTRLTVV.